The 18 T cell receptor beta chains given below trace back to one sample, sequenced in a study of T cell repertoires in cytomegalovirus infection. Via MiXCR, TCRdb re-called the reads, giving one row per CDR3 protein. The sample holds roughly 700,000 distinct CDR3 sequences; roughly 30% are singletons and the top ten take over 15%. Their specific antigens are unknown. The sample in question was cultured PBMCs, obtained from culture after CMV antigen stimulation. The receptors stem from a human donor in good health (CMV status not recorded). Some clones in this sample may be carry-over from other donors' samples.

The table lists this clonotype with a few counts. This chain connects TRBV28 to TRBJ2-3; D perhaps matches TRBD1 (6 bases). CDR3 length: 18 residues. V dropped 10 bases and J dropped 3 bases, with 29 bases sitting between them. CDR1 and CDR2 from the germline V gene are MDHEN and SYDVKM. CDR3 protein: CATTIEGDRSGTTDTQYF. The DNA for the CDR3 is TGTGCCACTACAATCGAGGGGGATCGATCCGGGACAACAGATACGCAGTATTTT.

V usage is TRBV4-1 and J usage is TRBJ2-1; 12 bases fit TRBD2. The CDR3 runs 18 residues. V shed 4 bases and J 2 bases; nucleotides not matched to a gene: 9. CDR1 MGHRA and CDR2 YSYEKL come from the germline V gene. CDR3 sequence: CASSPWTSGEGTYNEQFF. The CDR3 DNA is TGCGCCAGCAGCCCATGGACTAGCGGGGAGGGGACCTACAATGAGCAGTTCTTC.

This clonotype has just a few counts. The V gene is TRBV27, the J gene TRBJ2-2, with D possibly called TRBD1 or TRBD2 (5 bases each). Germline V gene data show CDR1 as MNHEY and CDR2 as SMNVEV (reference sequence). Trimming shortened V by 10 bases and J by 6 bases, and 12 bases separated the two germline ends. This CDR3 has 12 amino acids. The CDR3 region has the DNA TGTGCCACTACTGGGGGAGCCGGGGAGCTGTTTTTT. It codes for CATTGGAGELFF.

This clonotype was recorded at least ten times. The rearrangement links TRBV12-3 or TRBV12-4 to TRBJ2-3, with 8 bases matching TRBD2. The CDR3 runs 15 residues. V lost 3 bases, J lost 4 bases, and 6 bases stayed unmatched. The CDR3 DNA is TGTGCCAGCAGTTTGGCCGGGACTAGAGCAGATACGCAGTATTTT. It specifies CASSLAGTRADTQYF.

The CDR3 DNA sequence: TGTGCCAGCAGCTCCGCCCTTAGCGGGGGGGCTTTCCCCTACAATGAGCAGTTCTTC. It encodes CASSSALSGGAFPYNEQFF. The rearrangement uses TRBV7-1 and TRBJ2-1; 11 positions match TRBD2. Being an ORF, TRBV7-1 has a function that is uncertain. V shed 3 bases and J 2 bases; nucleotides not matched to a gene: 12. This CDR3 spans 19 amino acids.

The rearrangement uses TRBV4-1 and TRBJ1-6; a weak D match, TRBD1 (6 bases). This CDR3 contains 16 residues. The germline CDR1 and CDR2 sequences are MGHRA and YSYEKL. Deletions cut 6 bases from V and 3 bases from J, with 15 bases between. The CDR3 bases are TGCGCCAGCAGTCCGACAGGAACAAGCTATAATTCACCCCTCCACTTT. This codes for CASSPTGTSYNSPLHF.

This clonotype turned up a few times. The genes are TRBV6-4 and TRBJ2-3; D is perhaps TRBD2 (5 bases). V was clipped by 9 bases and J by 0 bases, with 10 bases between them. The CDR3 has 13 residues. Germline V gene sequence: CDR1 MRHNA, CDR2 SNTAGT. CDR3 DNA sequence: TGTGCCAGTAGCGATCAAAGCACAGATACGCAGTATTTT. This gives the protein CASSDQSTDTQYF.

The gene calls are TRBV7-9 and TRBJ1-6; possibly TRBD1 for D (6 bases). CDR3 size: 15 residues. V shed 2 bases and J shed 7 bases, with 12 bases lying between them. Germline V CDR1 and CDR2: SEHNR, FQNEAQ (reference sequence). The CDR3 is CASSLRGASNSPLHF. The CDR3 nucleotides are TGTGCCAGCAGCTTAAGGGGGGCTTCGAATTCACCCCTCCACTTT.

The rearrangement uses TRBV27 and TRBJ1-6; 8 bases fit TRBD1. This CDR3 spans 15 amino acids. V shed 5 bases, J shed 6 bases, and the junction held 6 bases outside the gene matches. Germline loops: CDR1 MNHEY, CDR2 SMNVEV (reference sequence). CDR3 DNA sequence: TGTGCCAGCAGTCAGGGGGCGCCTGGTAATTCACCCCTCCACTTT. Translating it yields CASSQGAPGNSPLHF.

The V gene is TRBV7-2, the J gene TRBJ2-5; the D gene is possibly TRBD2 (6 bases). Germline V lookup: CDR1 SGHTA, CDR2 FQGNSA. Between the trimmed V and J ends, which lost 3 bases and 7 bases, there was a span of 12 bases. The CDR3 has 13 residues. The CDR3 bases are TGTGCCAGCAGCTTGGTGACTAGGTCGACCCAGTACTTC. Its protein is CASSLVTRSTQYF.

This clonotype was picked up a small number of times. The J gene is TRBJ2-1, the V gene TRBV4-1; D might be TRBD1 or TRBD2, each matching 5 bases. Germline V gene lookup returns CDR1 MGHRA and CDR2 YSYEKL. The CDR3 spans 14 residues. Trimming took off 5 bases at V and 1 base at J, with 9 bases between the two ends. The CDR3 DNA is TGCGCCAGCAGCGGGACGGTTTCCTACAATGAGCAGTTCTTC. It codes for CASSGTVSYNEQFF.

The chain has TRBV7-9 and TRBJ1-4; the D gene is possibly TRBD1 (5 bases). This CDR3 is built from 15 residues. The V end was cut by 5 bases, the J end by 7 bases, with 17 bases between. Germline V gene sequence: CDR1 SEHNR, CDR2 FQNEAQ (reference sequence). The CDR3 DNA follows: TGTGCCAGCAGCCCCCCTAGGGGCGTAAGTGAAAAACTGTTTTTT. Its translation is CASSPPRGVSEKLFF.

The gene calls are TRBV20-1 and TRBJ1-2; D not resolved. Per germline, CDR1 DFQATT and CDR2 SNEGSKA (reference sequence). V lost 1 base to trimming and J lost 8 bases, with 8 bases between them. The CDR3 extends over 11 amino acids. The CDR3 loop is CSARAAWGYTF. The CDR3 nucleotides read TGCAGTGCTAGAGCGGCTTGGGGCTACACCTTC.

V usage is TRBV5-4 and J usage is TRBJ2-7, with unresolved D. V was pared by 3 bases and J by 0 bases, with 10 bases between. There are 14 residues in the CDR3. Germline CDR1 is SGHNT and CDR2 is YYREEE (reference sequence). CDR3 sequence: CASSWDSGSYEQYF. CDR3 nucleotide sequence: TGTGCCAGCAGCTGGGATTCAGGCTCCTACGAGCAGTACTTC.

In the case of this clonotype: The junction departs from germline at one end; a sequencing error may be responsible. The chain joins TRBV7-6 to TRBJ2-3; D might be TRBD2 (5 bases). The CDR3 has 13 residues. The germline CDR1 and CDR2 sequences are SGHVS and FNYEAQ. As DNA, the CDR3 is TGTGCCAGCAGCTTAGGAGATGGGAGCCTTCTTAATTTT. This gives the protein CASSLGDGSLLNF.

As regards this clonotype: Without the conserved terminal phenylalanine or tryptophan, this CDR3 likely stems from a read error. The genes are TRBV12-3 or TRBV12-4 and TRBJ2-3; no definite D call. V was shortened by 7 bases and J by 5 bases, with 7 bases between the two germline ends. The CDR3 has 11 residues. The DNA for the CDR3 is TGTGCCAGCATGGTTGGAGATACGCAGTATATT. Translating it yields CASMVGDTQYI.

The rearrangement joins TRBV10-3 to TRBJ2-5; D possibly corresponds to TRBD2 (5 bases). The germline V gene has CDR1 ENHRY and CDR2 SYGVKD. V was shortened by 6 bases and J by 4 bases, with 12 bases between the two germline ends. There are 13 residues in the CDR3. CDR3 nucleotide sequence: TGTGCCATCAGAGAACCTAGCCGAGAGACCCAGTACTTC. Translated, it gives CAIREPSRETQYF.

This chain links TRBV7-2 with TRBJ2-3; TRBD2 matches 7 bases. CDR1 and CDR2 (germline): SGHTA, FQGNSA. With V trimmed by 5 bases and J by 4 bases, 9 bases remained unmatched. This CDR3 has 15 amino acids. CDR3 in DNA: TGTGCCAGCAGCCTTGGCGGGAGACTCGCAGATACGCAGTATTTT. It encodes CASSLGGRLADTQYF.